The TCR beta chain under discussion was sequenced for a study of T cells in Graves' hyperthyroidism and ophthalmopathy. Study background: The blood sample was taken at first diagnosis, before treatment began.

10 ml of fresh peripheral blood supplied the PBMCs. The germline gives CDR1 SNHLY, CDR2 FYNNEI. Trimming took off 7 bases at V and 5 bases at J, with 5 bases between the two ends. The CDR3 is 10 residues long. This clonotype was seen ten or more times. The investigators amplified TCR beta CDR3 regions from RNA transcripts. First-round RT-PCR with HTBI primers amplified the TCR CDR3 region. TCRdb fed the multiplex PCR reads into MiXCR, producing one record per CDR3 protein. The sample shows 700,000 or so distinct CDR3 sequences, about a sixth of them seen only once. The rearrangement uses TRBV2 and TRBJ2-5; no clear D gene. Material for sequencing was blood. The TCR sequence derives from a man aged 18 to 35 with Graves' hyperthyroidism. The CDR3 DNA reads TGTGCCAGCATGTGGGAGACCCAGTACTTC. It specifies CASMWETQYF.